Included here is one TCR beta chain sequence, with context. No antigen is known for it. Base qualities are not at hand, and no much larger clone is one base apart. Systemically healthy Caucasian individuals from Russia, 39 in total and aged roughly 6 to 95 years, were included as donors. Approximately 11 milliliters of peripheral blood were drawn from each donor into EDTA-treated Vacutainer tubes. Ficoll-Paque density-gradient centrifugation was used to isolate PBMCs, with at least 7 million per sample. Total RNA, at least 6 micrograms per sample, was extracted from PBMCs with Trizol reagent. Naive CD45RAhigh/CD27high T cell percentages were measured by flow cytometry on a PBMC aliquot from every donor. This sample is drawn from a study of blood T cells in healthy people across ages (dated by TCRdb to the mid-2010s). Looking at the study overall: Template switching captured roughly one uniquely barcoded TCR beta cDNA molecule per two T cells in model experiments. The study measured age-related changes in TCR beta repertoire diversity using deep sequencing normalized with unique cDNA molecular identifiers. Donors were grouped into four age groups: young (average about 15 years), middle-aged (over 35), aged (about 60) and long-lived (approximately 82). For two donors (one aged 18 to 30 and one aged 80 or older), the study analyzed two additional independent replicas of 1 million unique cDNA reads from the same blood draw. General conclusions and limits of the study: Estimates of total diversity based on one million sequenced T cells were regarded as lower bounds and as underestimates. The long-lived group showed more naive CD4+ T cells, fewer expanded clones and increased TCR diversity than the aged group, suggesting age selection. The CMV infection status of donors was not known, potentially confounding age-related changes in expanded clonotypes. Since profiling was done on bulk unsorted PBMCs, naive and antigen-experienced compartments could not be conclusively compared. As age increased, observed TCR beta diversity per million T cells dropped in a roughly linear way, and a significant reduction was already evident by age 40. There was a strong correlation between observed TCR beta diversity and the percentage of naive T cells measured by flow cytometry.

The germline V gene sets CDR1 to SQVTM and CDR2 to ANQGSEA. Relative to germline, V is missing 5 bases and J is missing 8 bases, with 6 bases of the junction outside any gene match. The CDR3, cysteine through phenylalanine, is 13 amino acids long. The DNA shown is the 39-base CDR3, in frame from base 1. Library generation was performed with 5' RACE. Sequencing was carried out with an Illumina HiSeq 2500. The second PCR ran for roughly 7 to 11 cycles and used a J-beta primer mix along with a sample-barcoded 5' primer. A unique molecular identifier was introduced onto each TCR beta cDNA molecule by a template-switch 5' adaptor carrying 12 random nucleotides. At least 2.5 million CDR3-containing paired-end reads were obtained from each sample. The Mint cDNA synthesis kit, primed by a TRBC-specific oligonucleotide, was used to synthesize first-strand cDNA from all RNA. Following uracil-DNA glycosylase treatment, a first 18-cycle PCR with universal primers M1SS and BC2_uni_R was performed on all cDNA. Concerning the study's data processing: Normalization of each sample was performed by random selection of 1 million high-quality reads, each carrying a distinct molecular identifier. Instead of being binned into consensus sequences, reads that shared molecular identifiers were thrown out. MiTCR, set to a Q25 quality threshold and the strictest error-elimination algorithm, was used for CDR3 identification, clonotype clustering and error correction. A nonparametric unseen species model with Euler transformation was used to estimate lower-bound total TCR beta diversity. TCRdb trimmed the raw reads at Q25, called clones with MiXCR and kept productive beta chains. Rows with a matching CDR3 protein are joined into one entry that keeps the most common DNA and genes. TCRdb's processing, not the authors' own work, is the source of the V and J calls. This sample lists some 1,000,000 distinct CDR3 sequences; roughly a quarter were detected once. Of the sample, 0.75% is held by the ten largest clones.

The same sample was also studied in work on T cells of mothers and their children. The second source states: The donors were nine systemically healthy Caucasian individuals, made up of three mothers and their six children. cDNA synthesis consumed the entire amount of extracted RNA, loaded at approximately 1.6 ug RNA in each 15 ul reaction. In the second PCR, the M1S primer introduced both the sample barcodes and 2-4 random nucleotides. Each mother yielded over 10 million TCR beta CDR3 reads and each child 3 million or so reads. TCR recombination output is similarly shaped by thymic selection in related and unrelated pairs, with a minor effect exerted by inherited differences. Normalized repertoire overlap in related mother-child pairs was always slightly higher than in unrelated mother-child pairs, but the difference was never significant. With a sensitivity of approximately 93 clones per million clonotypes, no persistent microchimeric T cell clones were detected. In the study, deep NGS was used to compare the TCR beta repertoires of mothers and children, and features distinguishing related mother-child pairs from unrelated individuals were sought. Mothers averaged around 40 +/- 4 years of age and children averaged roughly 10 +/- 4 years. Libraries were sequenced on Illumina HiSeq 2000 with 100+100 nt paired-end reads after adapter ligation with NEBNext reagents. To prevent cross-contamination, the mother and child libraries were prepared one month apart and sequenced in separate runs. Each donor had between about 450,000 and 2,100,000 distinct TCR beta clonotypes identified. Naive TCR beta clonotypes were estimated from low-frequency clonotypes matched to each donor's FACS-determined naive share, without sorting.

The sequence was obtained from a girl aged 2 to 10 in good health. Material for sequencing was blood. The rearrangement combines TRBV29-1 with TRBJ1-6, with TRBD1 matching 7 junction bases. Read as DNA, the sequence is TGCAGCGTTCTAGGGGACAGCTATTCACCCCTCCACTTT. Its protein product is CSVLGDSYSPLHF.